Listed below are T cell receptor beta chains from one sample, sequenced in a study of radiation and T cells in renal cell carcinoma. The protocol was immunoSEQ multiplex PCR, while the TCRdb copy is restricted to in-frame clones and leaves out a portion. This sample has roughly 130,000 clones, with more than 80% found just once. The starting material was blood, obtained from a patient whose treatment included radiotherapy and nephrectomy. Receptors were obtained from an older woman with renal cell carcinoma. Both conserved end residues are part of each CDR3. The D gene is left open where the match is weak. Some rows have no size entry. The others give once, few or many, or a class for an expanded clone.

d_call j_call v_call clone_size cdr3_nt cdr3_aa
. TRBJ1-2 TRBV20-1 . TGCAGTGCCCTCTCGGACTATGGCTACACCTTC CSALSDYGYTF
. TRBJ2-3 TRBV7-9 . TGTGCCAGCACTGACGAGGGAGATACGCAGTATTTT CASTDEGDTQYF
. TRBJ2-2 TRBV6-5 . TGTGCCAGCAGTTACTCGGGGGGCCTGAACACCGGGGAGCTGTTTTTT CASSYSGGLNTGELFF
. TRBJ1-5 TRBV29-1 . TGCAGCGTTGATGACGGCGATCAGCCCCAGCATTTT CSVDDGDQPQHF
. TRBJ1-2 TRBV9 . TGTGCCAGCAGCGTACAGGCCACAGCTAACTATGGCTACACCTTC CASSVQATANYGYTF
. TRBJ2-3 TRBV5-6 . TGTGCCAGCAGCGCTGGGAGACCAGATACGCAGTATTTT CASSAGRPDTQYF
. TRBJ2-1 TRBV29-1 . TGCAGCGGACAAGGTGAGGAGTACAATGAGCAGTTCTTC CSGQGEEYNEQFF
. TRBJ2-2 TRBV6-1 . TGTGCCAGCAGTGAAGGAAACACCGGGGAGCTGTTTTTT CASSEGNTGELFF
. TRBJ1-2 TRBV4-2 once TGTGCCAGCAGCCAAGATAGGGCAGGGAGGTATGGCTACACCTTC CASSQDRAGRYGYTF
. TRBJ2-7 TRBV30 . TGTGCCTGGAGAGGGGGGACGGGGGAGCAGTACTTC CAWRGGTGEQYF
. TRBJ1-1 TRBV6-5 . TGTGCCAGCAGTTACTCGAGGGTGAGCACTGAAGCTTTCTTT CASSYSRVSTEAFF
. TRBJ1-5 TRBV19 . TGTGCCAGTAGTATCACAGGGTTGAGCAATCAGCCCCAGCATTTT CASSITGLSNQPQHF
TRBD1 TRBJ1-5 TRBV18 few TGTGCCAGCTCACCTATACCAATACAGGGGAATAGCAATCAGCCCCAGCATTTT CASSPIPIQGNSNQPQHF
. TRBJ1-2 TRBV19 . TGTGCCACCGCGTTGGAGGGCCGGGGCTACACCTTC CATALEGRGYTF
. TRBJ2-3 TRBV7-3 once TGTGCCAGCAGCCTAACCATCAACACAGATACGCAGTATTTT CASSLTINTDTQYF
TRBD1 TRBJ1-2 TRBV27 . TGTGCCAGCAGGCTTACCGGGACAGGGCTGGCGGGCTACACCTTC CASRLTGTGLAGYTF
. TRBJ1-1 TRBV15 few TGTGCCACCAGCAGGGCGCAGGGATTCACTGAAGCTTTCTTT CATSRAQGFTEAFF
TRBD2 TRBJ2-7 TRBV28 . TGTGCCAGCATCCCCCTCAGCGGGAGGACACCCTACGAGCAGTACTTC CASIPLSGRTPYEQYF
TRBD1 TRBJ2-7 TRBV7-9 . TGTGCCAGCAGCGGGGGACAGGGGGCGTCCTACGAGCAGTACTTC CASSGGQGASYEQYF
. TRBJ1-6 TRBV11-2 . TGTGCCAGCAGCATATCACAGGGTCATAATTCACCCCTCCACTTT CASSISQGHNSPLHF
TRBD1 TRBJ1-1 TRBV5-8 . TGTGCCAGCAGCTTAGGGACAGGGGGCGTTTTAGGCACTGAAGCTTTCTTT CASSLGTGGVLGTEAFF
. TRBJ2-5 TRBV25-1 once TGTGCCAGCAGTGACGGGTCAGCTTCCCGGGGGGAGACCCAGTACTTC CASSDGSASRGETQYF
. TRBJ1-3 TRBV5-4 . TGTGCCAGCAGCTTGCGGGGAAACACCATATATTTT CASSLRGNTIYF
TRBD1 TRBJ1-5 TRBV29-1 . TGCAGCGCGGGACAGAGTTTCAATCAGCCCCAGCATTTT CSAGQSFNQPQHF
TRBD1 TRBJ2-1 TRBV7-7 once TGTGCTAGCAGTTCTCCGGGACAGGCTCAGGGGGTCCACAATGAGCAGTTCTTC CASSSPGQAQGVHNEQFF
TRBD1 TRBJ2-2 TRBV10-3 . TGTGCCATCGGGACAGGGGACACCGGGGAGCTGTTTTTT CAIGTGDTGELFF
TRBD2 TRBJ2-1 TRBV2 . TGTGCCAGCAGAGCTATGGCGGGGGGGAACAATGAGCAGTTCTTC CASRAMAGGNNEQFF
TRBD1 TRBJ1-4 TRBV18 . TGTGCCAGCTCACTACAGGGGAGTAATGAAAAACTGTTTTTT CASSLQGSNEKLFF
. TRBJ1-1 TRBV6-6 . TGTGCCAGCAGTTACTCTCCCGCTGGTGAAGCTTTCTTT CASSYSPAGEAFF
. TRBJ1-5 TRBV6-1 . TGTGCCAGCAGTGAAGGGGTGGGATATAGCAATCAGCCCCAGCATTTT CASSEGVGYSNQPQHF
. TRBJ2-5 TRBV6-1 . TGTGCCAGCAGGGCGGGGGAGACCCAGTACTTC CASRAGETQYF
. TRBJ2-7 TRBV30 . TGTGCCTGGAGTCGTAGGGGGGGCGAGCAGTACTTC CAWSRRGGEQYF
. TRBJ2-7 TRBV4-1 few TGCGCCAGCAGCCAAGAGGGTCCCCCCTACGAGCAGTACTTC CASSQEGPPYEQYF
. TRBJ1-2 TRBV5-6 . TGTGCCAGCAGCCCCCGGGTTAACTATGGCTACACCTTC CASSPRVNYGYTF
. TRBJ1-2 TRBV7-9 once TGTGCCAGCAGCTTAGGGGGAACTAACTATGGCTACACCTTC CASSLGGTNYGYTF
. TRBJ1-2 TRBV5-4 . TGTGCCAGCAGCTTGGCGGGTACGGCGAACTATGGCTACACCTTC CASSLAGTANYGYTF
TRBD2 TRBJ2-7 TRBV5-4 . TGTGCCAGCAGTTTTAGCGGGACCTCCTACGAGCAGTACTTC CASSFSGTSYEQYF
. TRBJ2-5 TRBV9 . TGTGCCAGCAGCTCGCGACAGCAAGAGACCCAGTACTTC CASSSRQQETQYF
. TRBJ2-7 TRBV5-1 . TGCGCCAGCAGCCCCTCGGGGGGCAGCTACGAGCAGTACTTC CASSPSGGSYEQYF
TRBD2 TRBJ2-3 TRBV27 . TGTGCCAGCAGTTTATATAGCGGGAGGGACACAGATACGCAGTATTTT CASSLYSGRDTDTQYF
. TRBJ1-4 TRBV5-4 . TGTGCCAGCAGCTTGAATCCCGGAATCACTAATGAAAAACTGTTTTTT CASSLNPGITNEKLFF
. TRBJ2-3 TRBV19 . TGTGCCAGTAGTATAGGGCAGGCCACAGATACGCAGTATTTT CASSIGQATDTQYF
. TRBJ1-5 TRBV15 . TGTGCCACCAGCAGGGGTGGCCTTAGCAATCAGCCCCAGCATTTT CATSRGGLSNQPQHF
. TRBJ2-5 TRBV5-6 few TGTGCCAGCAGCCCTGGCAGGGATCCGGGGGAGACCCAGTACTTC CASSPGRDPGETQYF
TRBD1 TRBJ1-2 TRBV29-1 . TGCAGCGTTGGACAGGGGAATGGCTACACCTTC CSVGQGNGYTF
. TRBJ1-6 TRBV19 . TGTGCCAGTAACCGACCCGACGGGAACTATAATTCACCCCTCCACTTT CASNRPDGNYNSPLHF
. TRBJ1-2 TRBV19 few TGTGCCAGTAGTTCCGACGGGCCTTATGGCTACACCTTC CASSSDGPYGYTF
TRBD1 TRBJ2-6 TRBV7-7 . TGTGCTAGCAGCCGTGGACAGGGGGCTTCTGGGGCCAACGTCCTGACTTTC CASSRGQGASGANVLTF
TRBD1 TRBJ2-2 TRBV23-1 . TGCGCCAGCAGTCAATCCGGGACAGGGAACACCGGGGAGCTGTTTTTT CASSQSGTGNTGELFF
TRBD1 TRBJ1-2 TRBV10-3 . TGTGCCATCAGTGAGTCCGGGACAGGGGGCTATGGGGCCTATGGCTACACCTTC CAISESGTGGYGAYGYTF
. TRBJ1-1 TRBV29-1 few TGCAGCGTTAATGGACTACTGAACACTGAAGCTTTCTTT CSVNGLLNTEAFF
. TRBJ2-7 TRBV19 . TGTGCCAGTAGTATGGCAGGGGCCTACGAGCAGTACTTC CASSMAGAYEQYF
. TRBJ1-5 TRBV5-6 . TGTGCCAGCAGCCCGATCACAGCCAGTTATAGCAATCAGCCCCAGCATTTT CASSPITASYSNQPQHF
. TRBJ1-1 TRBV20-1 . TGCAGTGCCAAGGAAGCTTTCTTT CSAKEAFF
. TRBJ2-7 TRBV4-3 . TGCGCCAGCAGCCAAGAGTTGACTGGTACCCGCGAGCAGTACTTC CASSQELTGTREQYF